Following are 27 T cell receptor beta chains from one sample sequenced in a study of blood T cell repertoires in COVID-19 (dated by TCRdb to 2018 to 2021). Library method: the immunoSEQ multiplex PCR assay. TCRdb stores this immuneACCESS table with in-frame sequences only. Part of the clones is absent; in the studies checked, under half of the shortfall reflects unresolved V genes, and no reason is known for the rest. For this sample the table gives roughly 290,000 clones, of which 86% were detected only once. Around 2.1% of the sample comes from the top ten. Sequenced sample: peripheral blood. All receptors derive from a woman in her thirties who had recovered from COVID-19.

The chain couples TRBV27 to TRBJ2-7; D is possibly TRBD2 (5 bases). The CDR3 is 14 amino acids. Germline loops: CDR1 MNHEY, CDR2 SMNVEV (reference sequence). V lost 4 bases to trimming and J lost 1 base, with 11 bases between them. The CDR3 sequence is CASSSDFTSYEQYF. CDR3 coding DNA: TGTGCCAGCAGTTCGGACTTTACGTCCTACGAGCAGTACTTC.

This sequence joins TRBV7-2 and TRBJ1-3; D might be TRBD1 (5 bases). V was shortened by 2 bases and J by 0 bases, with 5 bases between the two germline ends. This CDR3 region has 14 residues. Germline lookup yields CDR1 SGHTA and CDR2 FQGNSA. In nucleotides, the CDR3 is TGTGCCAGCAGCTTACAGGGCTCTGGAAACACCATATATTTT. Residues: CASSLQGSGNTIYF.

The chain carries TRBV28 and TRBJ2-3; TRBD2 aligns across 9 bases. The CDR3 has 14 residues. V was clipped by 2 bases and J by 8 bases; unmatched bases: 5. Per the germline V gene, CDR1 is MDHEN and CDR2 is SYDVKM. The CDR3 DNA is TGTGCCAGCAGTTTAGCGGGAGGGCCCGGTACGCAGTATTTT. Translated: CASSLAGGPGTQYF. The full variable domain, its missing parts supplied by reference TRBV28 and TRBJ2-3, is DVKVTQSSRYLVKRTGEKVFLECVQDMDHENMFWYRQDPGLGLRLIYFSYDVKMKEKGDIPEGYSVSREKKERFSLILESASTNQTSMYLCASSLAGGPGTQYFGPGTRLTVL.

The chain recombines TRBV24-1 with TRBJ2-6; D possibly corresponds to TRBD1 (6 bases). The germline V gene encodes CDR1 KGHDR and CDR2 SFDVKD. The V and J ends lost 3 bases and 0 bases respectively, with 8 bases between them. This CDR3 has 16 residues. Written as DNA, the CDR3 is TGTGCCACCAGTGATAGGGGGATCTCTGGGGCCAACGTCCTGACTTTC. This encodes CATSDRGISGANVLTF.

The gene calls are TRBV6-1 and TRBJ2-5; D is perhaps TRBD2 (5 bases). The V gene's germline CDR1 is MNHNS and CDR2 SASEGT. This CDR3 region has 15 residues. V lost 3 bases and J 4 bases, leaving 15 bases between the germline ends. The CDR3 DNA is TGTGCCAGCAGTGACGGCCGAGGGTGGGGAGAGACCCAGTACTTC. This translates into CASSDGRGWGETQYF.

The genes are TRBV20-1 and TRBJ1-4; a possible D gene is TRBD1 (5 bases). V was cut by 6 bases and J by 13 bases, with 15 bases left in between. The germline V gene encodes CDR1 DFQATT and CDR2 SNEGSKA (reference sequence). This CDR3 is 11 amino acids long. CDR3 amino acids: CSAVQPTALFF. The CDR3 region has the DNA TGCAGTGCCGTTCAACCGACAGCACTGTTTTTT.

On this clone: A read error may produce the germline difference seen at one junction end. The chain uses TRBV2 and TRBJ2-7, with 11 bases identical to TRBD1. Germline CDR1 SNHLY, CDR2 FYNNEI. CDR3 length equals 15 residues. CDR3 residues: CASREGQGAGYEQYF. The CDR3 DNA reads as TGTGCCAGCAGGGAAGGACAGGGGGCAGGGTACGAGCAGTACTTC.

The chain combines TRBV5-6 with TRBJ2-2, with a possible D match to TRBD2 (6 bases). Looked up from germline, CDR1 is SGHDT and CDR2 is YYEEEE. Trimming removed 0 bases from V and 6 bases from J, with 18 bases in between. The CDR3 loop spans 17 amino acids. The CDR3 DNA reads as TGTGCCAGCAGCTTGGAGGGTCGGGAGTTTTATCCCGGGGAGCTGTTTTTT. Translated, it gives CASSLEGREFYPGELFF.

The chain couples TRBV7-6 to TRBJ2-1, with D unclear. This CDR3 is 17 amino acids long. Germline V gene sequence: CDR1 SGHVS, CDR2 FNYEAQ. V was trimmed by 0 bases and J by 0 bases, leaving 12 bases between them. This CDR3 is CASSLAYGESSYNEQFF. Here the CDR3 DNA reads TGTGCCAGCAGCTTAGCGTATGGAGAGAGCTCCTACAATGAGCAGTTCTTC.

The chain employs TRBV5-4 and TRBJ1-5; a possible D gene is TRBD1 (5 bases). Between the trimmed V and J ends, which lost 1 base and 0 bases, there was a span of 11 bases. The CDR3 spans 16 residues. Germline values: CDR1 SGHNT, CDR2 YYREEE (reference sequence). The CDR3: CASSLLAGFSNQPQHF. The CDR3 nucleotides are TGTGCCAGCAGCTTGCTTGCAGGGTTTAGCAATCAGCCCCAGCATTTT.

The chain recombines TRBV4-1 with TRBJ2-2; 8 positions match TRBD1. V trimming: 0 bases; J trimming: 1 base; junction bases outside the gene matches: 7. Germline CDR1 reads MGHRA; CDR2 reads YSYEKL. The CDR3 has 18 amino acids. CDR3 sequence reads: CASSQDPVGTGNTGELFF. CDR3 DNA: TGCGCCAGCAGCCAAGACCCAGTCGGGACAGGGAACACCGGGGAGCTGTTTTTT.

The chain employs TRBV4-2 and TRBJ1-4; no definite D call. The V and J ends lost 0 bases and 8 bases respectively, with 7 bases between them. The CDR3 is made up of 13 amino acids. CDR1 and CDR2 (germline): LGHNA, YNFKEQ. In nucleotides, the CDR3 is TGTGCCAGCAGCCAAGACCCGACAGAAAAACTGTTTTTT. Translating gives CASSQDPTEKLFF.

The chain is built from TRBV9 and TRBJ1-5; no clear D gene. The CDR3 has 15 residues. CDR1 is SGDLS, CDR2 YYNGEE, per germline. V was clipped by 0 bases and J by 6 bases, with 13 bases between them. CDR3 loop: CASSVAGSGVQPQHF. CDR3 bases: TGTGCCAGCAGCGTAGCGGGGAGTGGTGTTCAGCCCCAGCATTTT.

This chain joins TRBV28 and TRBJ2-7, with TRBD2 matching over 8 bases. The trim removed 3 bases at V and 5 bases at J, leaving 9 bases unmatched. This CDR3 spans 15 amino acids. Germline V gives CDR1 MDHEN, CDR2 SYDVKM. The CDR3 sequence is CASSFSGGVVNEQYF. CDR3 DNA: TGTGCCAGCAGTTTTTCGGGAGGGGTGGTAAACGAGCAGTACTTC.

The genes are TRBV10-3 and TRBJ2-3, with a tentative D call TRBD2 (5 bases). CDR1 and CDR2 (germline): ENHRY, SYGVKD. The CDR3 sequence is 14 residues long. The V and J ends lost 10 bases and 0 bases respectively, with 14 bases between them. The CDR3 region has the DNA TGTGCCACCGGTTTGAGGGATAGCACAGATACGCAGTATTTT. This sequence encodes CATGLRDSTDTQYF.

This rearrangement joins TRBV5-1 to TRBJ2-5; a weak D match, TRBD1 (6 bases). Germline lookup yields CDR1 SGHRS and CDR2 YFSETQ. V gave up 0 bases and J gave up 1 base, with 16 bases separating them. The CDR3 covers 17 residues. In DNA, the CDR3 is TGCGCCAGCAGCTTGGCCCTACGTACAGGGACCCAAGAGACCCAGTACTTC. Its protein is CASSLALRTGTQETQYF.

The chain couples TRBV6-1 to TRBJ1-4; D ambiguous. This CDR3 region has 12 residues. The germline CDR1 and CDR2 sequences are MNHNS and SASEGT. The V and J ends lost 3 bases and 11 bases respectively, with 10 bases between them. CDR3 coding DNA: TGTGCCAGCAGTGAGGGTAGCCGGAAACTGTTTTTT. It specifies CASSEGSRKLFF.

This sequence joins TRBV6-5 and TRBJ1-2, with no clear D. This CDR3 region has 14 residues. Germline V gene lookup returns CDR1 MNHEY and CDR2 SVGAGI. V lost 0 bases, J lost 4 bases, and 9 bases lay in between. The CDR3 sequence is CASSYSPGSYGYTF. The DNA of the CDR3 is TGTGCCAGCAGTTACTCGCCGGGGTCCTATGGCTACACCTTC.

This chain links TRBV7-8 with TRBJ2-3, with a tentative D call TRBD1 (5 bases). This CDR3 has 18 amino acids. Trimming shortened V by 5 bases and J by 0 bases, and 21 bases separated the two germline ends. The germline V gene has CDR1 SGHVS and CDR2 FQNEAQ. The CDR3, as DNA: TGTGCCAGCAGCCCGACGTCGCAGGGCTACACCAGCACAGATACGCAGTATTTT. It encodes CASSPTSQGYTSTDTQYF. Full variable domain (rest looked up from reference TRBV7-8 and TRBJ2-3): GAGVSQSPRYKVAKRGQDVALRCDPISGHVSLFWYQQALGQGPEFLTYFQNEAQLDKSGLPSDRFFAERPEGSVSTLKIQRTQQEDSAVYLCASSPTSQGYTSTDTQYFGPGTRLTVL.

CDR3 sequence (DNA): TGTGCCAGTACCAGGGGCTGGTTTTACGAAGCTTTCTTT. Translated, it gives CASTRGWFYEAFF. This rearrangement joins TRBV19 to TRBJ1-1; perhaps TRBD1 as D (6 bases). Trimming removed 7 bases from V and 8 bases from J, with 17 bases in between. The germline V gene encodes CDR1 LNHDA and CDR2 SQIVND (reference sequence). The CDR3 has 13 residues.

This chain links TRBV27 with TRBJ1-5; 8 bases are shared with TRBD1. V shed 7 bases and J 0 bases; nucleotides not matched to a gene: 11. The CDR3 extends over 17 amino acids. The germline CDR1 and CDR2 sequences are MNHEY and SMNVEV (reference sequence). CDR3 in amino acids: CASMAGGLLYSNQPQHF. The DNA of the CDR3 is TGTGCCAGCATGGCAGGGGGCCTCCTTTATAGCAATCAGCCCCAGCATTTT.

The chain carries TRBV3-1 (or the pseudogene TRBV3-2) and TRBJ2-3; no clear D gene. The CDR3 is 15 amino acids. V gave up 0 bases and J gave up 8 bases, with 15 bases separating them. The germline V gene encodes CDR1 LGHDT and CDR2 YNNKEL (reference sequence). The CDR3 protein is CASSQDTPQSATQYF. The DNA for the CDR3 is TGTGCCAGCAGCCAAGATACCCCCCAGAGCGCTACGCAGTATTTT.

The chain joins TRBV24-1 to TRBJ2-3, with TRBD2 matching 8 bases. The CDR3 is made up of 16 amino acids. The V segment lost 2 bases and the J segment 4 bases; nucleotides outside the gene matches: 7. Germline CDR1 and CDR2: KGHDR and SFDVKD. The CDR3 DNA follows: TGTGCCACCAGTGATTATTCGGGAGGGCCCGCAGATACGCAGTATTTT. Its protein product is CATSDYSGGPADTQYF.

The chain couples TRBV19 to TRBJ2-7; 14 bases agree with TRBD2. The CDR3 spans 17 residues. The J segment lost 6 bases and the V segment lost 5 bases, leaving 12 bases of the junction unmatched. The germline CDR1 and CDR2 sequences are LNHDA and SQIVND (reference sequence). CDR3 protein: CASSVTGTSGGIGEQYF. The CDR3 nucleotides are TGTGCCAGTAGTGTAACTGGGACTAGCGGGGGAATAGGCGAGCAGTACTTC.

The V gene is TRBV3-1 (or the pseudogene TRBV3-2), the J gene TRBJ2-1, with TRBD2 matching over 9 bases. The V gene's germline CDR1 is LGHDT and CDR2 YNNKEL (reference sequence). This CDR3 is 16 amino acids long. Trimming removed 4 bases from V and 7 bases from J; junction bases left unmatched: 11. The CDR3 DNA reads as TGTGCCAGCAGCCCCCAGGGAGCGGGGGGAGCGAATGAGCAGTTCTTC. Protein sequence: CASSPQGAGGANEQFF.

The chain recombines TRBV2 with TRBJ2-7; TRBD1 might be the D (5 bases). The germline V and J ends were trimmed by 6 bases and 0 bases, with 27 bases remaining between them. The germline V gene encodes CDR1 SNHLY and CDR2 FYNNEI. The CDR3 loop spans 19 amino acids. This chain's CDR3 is CASSAPVEEAFQGSYEQYF. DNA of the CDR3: TGTGCCAGCAGCGCCCCCGTCGAGGAAGCCTTTCAGGGCTCCTACGAGCAGTACTTC.

Here the CDR3 reads CASSSRGRADTQYF. CDR3 DNA sequence: TGCGCCAGCAGCTCTCGCGGCAGGGCAGATACGCAGTATTTT. The rearrangement joins TRBV5-1 to TRBJ2-3, with a weak D call TRBD1 (5 bases). This CDR3 has 14 residues. Germline V gene lookup returns CDR1 SGHRS and CDR2 YFSETQ. The V end was cut by 3 bases, the J end by 4 bases, with 12 bases between. Using reference TRBV5-1 and TRBJ2-3 for the parts outside the CDR3, the full variable domain is KAGVTQTPRYLIKTRGQQVTLSCSPISGHRSVSWYQQTPGQGLQFLFEYFSETQRNKGNFPGRFSGRQFSNSRSEMNVSTLELGDSALYLCASSSRGRADTQYFGPGTRLTVL.